These 23 T cell receptor beta chains were sequenced from one sample in a study of human T cells and chemical hapten exposure. TCRdb redid the calling of the RACE reads with MiXCR, one entry per CDR3 protein. The data hold about 180,000 distinct CDR3 sequences, with just under 30% observed a single time. Described time point: pre-sensitization, week 0. Treatment given: therapeutic diphenylcyclopropenone sensitization with weekly scalp DPC. The specimen comprised whole blood, sampled in connection with sensitization to the hapten diphenylcyclopropenone (DPC). Receptors originate from a woman aged 30 to 39 with alopecia areata. Some clones in this sample may be carry-over from other donors' samples.

This clonotype has just a few counts. The chain uses TRBV29-1 and TRBJ1-2; weak D call: TRBD1 (5 bases). This CDR3 spans 12 amino acids. Trimming cost V 2 bases and J 2 bases, with 6 bases left between them. Germline-derived CDR1 and CDR2 are SQVTM and ANQGSEA. The CDR3 sequence: CSVEKGNYGYTF. The DNA for the CDR3 is TGCAGCGTTGAAAAGGGGAACTATGGCTACACCTTC.

Ten or more counts support this clonotype. V and J are TRBV28 and TRBJ2-3; tentative D call: TRBD1 (5 bases). This CDR3 is 15 amino acids long. Per germline, CDR1 MDHEN and CDR2 SYDVKM. Trimming pared 8 bases from V and 2 bases from J, leaving 17 bases between. The CDR3 DNA reads TGTGCCAGCCGCGGCAGGGCACCAAACACAGATACGCAGTATTTT. This sequence encodes CASRGRAPNTDTQYF.

The chain links TRBV5-1 to TRBJ1-4, with D perhaps TRBD1 (6 bases). The CDR3 extends over 15 amino acids. Trimming shortened V by 4 bases and J by 6 bases, and 16 bases separated the two germline ends. Germline CDR1 and CDR2: SGHRS and YFSETQ. The CDR3 loop is CASSVQSGGDEKLFF. The CDR3 DNA is TGCGCCAGCAGCGTCCAGTCCGGGGGCGATGAAAAACTGTTTTTT.

This sequence joins TRBV30 and TRBJ2-7; 12 bases line up with TRBD1. J was trimmed by 7 bases and V by 3 bases; bases with no gene match: 10. This CDR3 contains 15 residues. The germline CDR1 and CDR2 sequences are GTSNPN and SVGIG (reference sequence). This chain's CDR3 is CAWSRRDRGPGEQYF. The CDR3 DNA follows: TGTGCCTGGAGCCGCCGGGACAGGGGGCCCGGAGAGCAGTACTTC.

The chain couples TRBV7-2 to TRBJ2-5; D is possibly TRBD2 (6 bases). Germline V gene data show CDR1 as SGHTA and CDR2 as FQGNSA. V lost 5 bases, J lost 3 bases, and 10 bases lay in between. The CDR3 totals 13 residues. The CDR3 reads CASSAGRKETQYF. The CDR3 nucleotides read TGTGCCAGCAGCGCGGGACGAAAAGAGACCCAGTACTTC.

This chain uses TRBV29-1 with TRBJ2-5; D might be TRBD2 (7 bases). Trimming left V 4 bases short and J 2 bases short, with 14 bases between. The CDR3 extends over 14 amino acids. Germline lookup yields CDR1 SQVTM and CDR2 ANQGSEA. CDR3 sequence (DNA): TGCAGCGTTGTAAAGGGGGGGGGACAAGAGACCCAGTACTTC. It yields the protein CSVVKGGGQETQYF.

This clonotype was seen a handful of times. V is TRBV6-5 and J is TRBJ1-1, with D hard to call. Germline V gene data show CDR1 as MNHEY and CDR2 as SVGAGI. CDR3 size: 12 residues. Trimming shortened V by 7 bases and J by 6 bases, and 12 bases separated the two germline ends. The CDR3 here is CASTSTGAEAFF. CDR3 coding DNA: TGTGCCAGCACTTCGACTGGCGCTGAAGCTTTCTTT.

This clonotype has just a few counts. The J gene is TRBJ2-7, the V gene TRBV15; D may be TRBD1 or TRBD2 (5 bases each). CDR3 size: 14 residues. Germline CDR1 reads LNHNV; CDR2 reads YYDKDF (reference sequence). Deletions cut 5 bases from V and 0 bases from J, with 11 bases between. The CDR3 bases are TGTGCCACCAGCTGGGGGTCCTCCTCCTACGAGCAGTACTTC. It translates to CATSWGSSSYEQYF.

The V and J genes are TRBV10-3 and TRBJ2-3, with 9 positions matching TRBD1. J was trimmed by 6 bases and V by 8 bases; bases with no gene match: 12. Germline assignment: CDR1 ENHRY and CDR2 SYGVKD. The length of the CDR3 is 15 residues. For the CDR3, the DNA is TGTGCCATCGCCTTCGGGACAGGGAGTATGGATACGCAGTATTTT. Residues: CAIAFGTGSMDTQYF.

The chain is built from TRBV4-3 and TRBJ1-2; a weak D match, TRBD1 (5 bases). The CDR3 length is 16 residues. V lost 0 bases and J 0 bases, leaving 11 bases between the germline ends. Germline V gene lookup returns CDR1 LGHNA and CDR2 YSLEER. As DNA, the CDR3 is TGCGCCAGCAGCCAAGATTATGAGGGACCTAACTATGGCTACACCTTC. This codes for CASSQDYEGPNYGYTF.

This clonotype was counted at least ten times. The genes are TRBV7-3 and TRBJ1-1; maybe TRBD1 (5 bases). Per the germline V gene, CDR1 is SGHTA and CDR2 is FQGTGA. V lost 4 bases, J lost 1 base, and 10 bases lay in between. The CDR3 length is 14 residues. The CDR3 nucleotides read TGTGCCAGCAGCTCGGGACCGCAGAACACTGAAGCTTTCTTT. It codes for CASSSGPQNTEAFF.

The chain joins TRBV12-3 or TRBV12-4 to TRBJ2-2, with D possibly TRBD1 on 6 matching bases. With 5 bases removed from V and 8 bases from J, the gap between germline ends came to 18 bases. The CDR3 runs to 15 residues. CDR3 DNA sequence: TGTGCCAGCAGTCGATCGACAGGATCGGCGGGGGAGCTGTTTTTT. Amino acids: CASSRSTGSAGELFF.

J is TRBJ2-2 and V is TRBV29-1, with D unclear. Germline CDR1 and CDR2: SQVTM and ANQGSEA. Trimming stripped 3 bases from V and 6 bases from J, with 14 bases between. The CDR3 contains 14 residues. This CDR3 reads CSVDKAGFSGELFF. The CDR3 DNA sequence: TGCAGCGTTGATAAGGCAGGATTTTCCGGGGAGCTGTTTTTT.

This clonotype has only a few counts. The V gene is TRBV10-3, the J gene TRBJ2-7; 9 bases agree with TRBD1. The germline CDR1 and CDR2 sequences are ENHRY and SYGVKD. The trim removed 6 bases at V and 4 bases at J, leaving 4 bases unmatched. CDR3 length: 13 amino acids. The CDR3 protein is CAISDRGGYEQYF. CDR3 DNA: TGTGCCATCAGCGACAGGGGGGGGTACGAGCAGTACTTC.

The rearrangement links TRBV11-2 to TRBJ2-3, with D possibly matching TRBD2 (5 bases). Looked up from germline, CDR1 is SGHAT and CDR2 is FQNNGV. Trimming took off 0 bases at V and 3 bases at J, with 10 bases between the two ends. CDR3 length: 15 amino acids. The DNA for the CDR3 is TGTGCCAGCAGCTTAGACGGGAAAACTACAGATACGCAGTATTTT. This gives the protein CASSLDGKTTDTQYF. The full variable domain, rest sourced from reference TRBV11-2 and TRBJ2-3, is EAGVAQSPRYKIIEKRQSVAFWCNPISGHATLYWYQQILGQGPKLLIQFQNNGVVDDSQLPKDRFSAERLKGVDSTLKIQPAKLEDSAVYLCASSLDGKTTDTQYFGPGTRLTVL.

The J gene is TRBJ2-5, the V gene TRBV7-2; TRBD2 aligns across 11 bases. The CDR3 consists of 14 residues. The germline gives CDR1 SGHTA, CDR2 FQGNSA. J gave up 5 bases and V 5 bases, and 4 bases lay outside the gene matches. This CDR3 reads CASSRGLAAETQYF. The CDR3 DNA is TGTGCCAGCAGCCGGGGACTAGCGGCGGAGACCCAGTACTTC.

The V and J genes are TRBV5-1 and TRBJ1-3; tentatively, D is TRBD1 (5 bases). The germline V and J ends were trimmed by 0 bases and 0 bases, with 10 bases remaining between them. The CDR3 runs to 16 residues. In germline, CDR1 is SGHRS, CDR2 YFSETQ. The CDR3 DNA is TGCGCCAGCAGCTTGGGGCAGGGACTCTCTGGAAACACCATATATTTT. Translation gives CASSLGQGLSGNTIYF.

This clonotype was seen only a few times. The chain has TRBV5-6 and TRBJ2-2; 7 bases are shared with TRBD2. Germline loops: CDR1 SGHDT, CDR2 YYEEEE. J was trimmed by 4 bases and V by 3 bases; bases with no gene match: 12. The CDR3 length is 17 residues. The chain's CDR3 is CASSSPSLTSSTGELFF. CDR3 in DNA: TGTGCCAGCAGCTCCCCCTCGTTGACTAGCAGCACCGGGGAGCTGTTTTTT.

This clonotype was counted only a few times. V gene TRBV28 combines with J gene TRBJ2-1, with D unresolved. Trimming stripped 2 bases from V and 5 bases from J, with 10 bases between. CDR3 length: 14 residues. Germline CDR1 MDHEN, CDR2 SYDVKM. This chain's CDR3 is CASSLGYFNNEQFF. The CDR3 DNA reads as TGTGCCAGCAGTTTAGGTTACTTCAACAATGAGCAGTTCTTC.

This clonotype was found a few times. The chain carries TRBV10-3 and TRBJ1-1, with D unclear. V was cut by 4 bases and J by 4 bases, with 10 bases left in between. The CDR3 spans 13 residues. Germline V lookup: CDR1 ENHRY, CDR2 SYGVKD. CDR3 region: CAISAGGSTEAFF. The CDR3 nucleotides read TGTGCCATCAGTGCTGGAGGGAGCACTGAAGCTTTCTTT.

V and J are TRBV20-1 and TRBJ2-5, with a weak D call TRBD2 (6 bases). From germline, CDR1 is DFQATT and CDR2 SNEGSKA (reference sequence). The CDR3 has 13 amino acids. V was cut by 3 bases and J by 4 bases, with 12 bases left in between. The CDR3 coding sequence is TGCAGTGCTAGGTTGGGACTCCGAGAGACCCAGTACTTC. Translating gives CSARLGLRETQYF.

This chain joins TRBV2 and TRBJ1-1; 9 bases match TRBD1. The CDR3 spans 15 residues. Losses at the gene ends were 5 bases for V and 1 base for J; bases not matched to a gene: 5. Germline V gives CDR1 SNHLY, CDR2 FYNNEI. CDR3 nucleotides: TGTGCCAGCAGTTTACAGGGGGCCGGGAACACTGAAGCTTTCTTT. Translating gives CASSLQGAGNTEAFF.

The chain employs TRBV14 and TRBJ2-6, with 8 nucleotides matching TRBD1. The CDR3 sequence is 20 residues long. Germline loops: CDR1 SGHDN, CDR2 FVKESK. The ends lost 4 bases at V and 4 bases at J; junction bases unmatched: 18. The CDR3, as DNA: TGTGCCAGCAGCCCTAATCCGGGACAGGCGAGTAGAGAAGGGGCCAACGTCCTGACTTTC. As protein: CASSPNPGQASREGANVLTF. Full variable domain (rest looked up from reference TRBV14 and TRBJ2-6): EAGVTQFPSHSVIEKGQTVTLRCDPISGHDNLYWYRRVMGKEIKFLLHFVKESKQDESGMPNNRFLAERTGGTYSTLKVQPAELEDSGVYFCASSPNPGQASREGANVLTFGAGSRLTVL.